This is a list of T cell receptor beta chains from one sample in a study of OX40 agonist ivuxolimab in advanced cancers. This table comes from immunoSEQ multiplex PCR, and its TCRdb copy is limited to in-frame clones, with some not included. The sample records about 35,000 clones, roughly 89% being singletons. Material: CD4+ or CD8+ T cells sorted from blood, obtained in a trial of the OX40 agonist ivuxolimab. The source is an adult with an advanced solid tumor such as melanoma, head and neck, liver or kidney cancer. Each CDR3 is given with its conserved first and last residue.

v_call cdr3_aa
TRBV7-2 CASSPIQGHEQYF
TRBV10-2 CASSEVLAGGYTDTQYF
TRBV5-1 CASSRSGGYNEQFF
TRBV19 CASSIGKASGRRNEQFF
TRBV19 CASSIGLGGVYEQFF
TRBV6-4 CASSPQGVGAQYF
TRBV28 CAIVSGQVSGNTIYF
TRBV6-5 CASSFAIPAVYNEQFF
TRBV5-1 CASSLLAGGGNEQFF
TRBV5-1 CASSPFPTNEKLFF
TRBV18 CASSRTGSIYEQYF